This T cell receptor beta chain was recovered during a study of cytomegalovirus exposure and HLA in healthy donors (dated by TCRdb to 2016 to 2017). Notes on the research overall: In an earlier analysis of approximately 640 of the donors, approximately 260 Gb of sequence data and approximately 100 million unique TCR beta sequences from 150 million to 200 million T cells were reported. An early release that covered several hundred HLA-typed donors contained around 300 gigabases of sequencing data and about 84 million unique TCR sequences. The genetic ancestry cluster associated with self-reported Caucasian donors included 80% to 90% of the 300 to 400 genotyped donors. The study was designed to test whether signatures of past pathogen exposure could be identified by cataloging public T cell receptors. The study used immunosequencing to profile the T cell repertoires of under 700 subjects and linked those repertoires to cytomegalovirus serostatus. In addition to the first cohort of 650 to 750 subjects, a separate validation cohort of over 90 different subjects was used. The study combined high-throughput TCR immunosequencing, statistical association of individual TCRs with disease status, and machine learning to predict cytomegalovirus infection status. In a later analysis, previously published TCR beta repertoires from 550 to 700 donors were re-analyzed and high-resolution HLA genotyping was added so that TCR occurrence patterns could be studied. In the later analysis, no new phenotypic data were used to find candidate immune exposures; instead, reliance was placed on TCR beta sequences and their occurrence across donors. In an earlier analysis of about 590 of the donors, high-throughput TCR beta sequencing was used to judge whether each TCR beta V gene segment behaved as functional or pseudogenic. Donor age, sex, ethnicity and CMV serostatus were compiled alongside the repertoire data. A later genetic analysis used genome-wide SNP genotypes for about three fifths of the 666 donors, treating that subset as a discovery cohort. All discovery cohort repertoires had been generated on a single sequencing platform. Class I and class II HLA loci were covered by the typing at four-digit resolution. Typing coverage varied by locus: roughly 620-640 donors for A, B, C, DRB1 and DQB1; under 550 for DQA1; approximately 610 for DPA1; 450 to 480 for DPB1. Roughly 5 DR-DQ haplotypes were handled as single units for association and clustering, since linkage in the cohort was strong. Among some 400 genotyped donors of the cohort, an average of around 220,000 unique TCR beta nucleotide sequences was sequenced per donor, of which about 19% were non-productive. Beyond this particular receptor, the publication reports: The 87-base-pair reads could not distinguish some IMGT-functional V segments, including TRBV6-2 and TRBV6-3, so those segments were excluded. Over 15 rarely observed V segments, including chromosome 9 orphons, were excluded from the earlier analysis of 550 to 700 of the donors because counts were too low. The sequencing pipeline was judged likely to have produced a cluster of highly shared sequence variants as a technical artifact. Specific HLA alleles were associated with about 17,000 TCR beta sequences at a false discovery rate of 0.05 in a later analysis. In a later genetic analysis, fewer N-insertions in productive TCRs were reported among donors in an Asian-associated ancestry cluster than the roughly 670-donor mean. The presence/absence analyses assumed that sequencing depth was roughly uniform across donors, and that assumption may not be true. A later analysis reported that several top co-occurrence clusters appeared linked to parvovirus B19, influenza, CMV and Epstein-Barr virus. Only TCR beta chains were sequenced in this cohort, and the absence of alpha or paired-chain data limited detectable features. Across donors, most TCR sequences were observed very rarely, whereas some public TCRs were present in many individuals. The study gave a list of over 150 TCR beta chains associated with cytomegalovirus. When HLA alleles, especially DR and DQ, strongly co-occurred, TCR associations were difficult to assign to individual alleles. For the cohort, immune exposure information was limited to CMV serostatus. Because HLA typing was unavailable for some donors at each locus, only the typed subset was used in association tests. In a later analysis, TCR association rates were found to vary across HLA loci, with the most associated TCRs seen for DRB1 alleles and the fewest for HLA-C alleles. V-gene and J-gene trimming of TCR beta chains was associated with a missense DCLRE1C variant in a later genetic analysis, and the association was replicated in an independent cohort. Linkage disequilibrium might explain the correlated functional status among segregating V segments, but an unknown experimental factor could not be ruled out. The authors suggested that the approach could potentially be generalized to other disease states and immunological phenotypes. A few of the identified cytomegalovirus-associated TCR beta chains were confirmed in vitro to be specific for cytomegalovirus antigens. A later analysis found that HLA-associated TCR beta chains were more clonally expanded and had lower generation probabilities than equally common non-associated chains. The classifier was reported to diagnose cytomegalovirus status with high specificity and sensitivity in both the original and validation cohorts. Broadly in line with IMGT annotations, most TCR beta V segments showed up in productive rearrangements about 90% or about 30% of the time in an earlier analysis of several hundred of the donors. A later analysis found that most CMV-associated TCR beta chains appeared HLA-restricted, with HLA associations seemingly driven largely by CMV exposure. A further reported finding was that TCR beta sequences accurately predicted the HLA-A and HLA-B alleles for most subjects in the first cohort.

V trim: 3 bases; J trim: 2 bases; unmatched bases: 4. CDR1 and CDR2 (MDHEN, SYDVKM) derive from the germline V gene. The CDR3 measures 16 amino acids from cysteine to phenylalanine. Just the 48-base CDR3 DNA is kept, in frame starting at base 1. Note on this clone: Its binding antigen is unknown. No base qualities exist here, and no much larger clone lies one base off it.

Receptor libraries were prepared by the immunoSEQ multiplex PCR assay. For the multiplex PCR, a mixture combining 60 forward primers for TCR Vbeta segments and 13 reverse primers for TCR Jbeta segments was used. A multiplex PCR assay on genomic DNA amplified the CDR3 region of rearranged TCR beta genes. The amplified TCR beta libraries were sequenced on the Illumina HiSeq System as 87-base-pair reads. The authors processed their data as follows. A later analysis tallied roughly 76 million unique TCR beta chains across the 666 repertoires, and about 10 million of those chains were shared by two or more donors. To remove PCR and sequencing errors, raw reads were error-corrected and collapsed into unique sequences using a nearest-neighbor algorithm that merged closely related sequences. Alignment of CDR3 sequences to IMGT reference sequences was used to assign V, D and J gene segments. For a sequence to be retained, at least a six-nucleotide match to both a V gene segment and a J gene segment was required. A rearrangement was called productive if the CDR3 had no stop codons and remained in frame with V and J, and every other rearrangement was called non-productive. Following IMGT convention, CDR3 was defined as the stretch from the second conserved V-encoded cysteine to the conserved J-encoded phenylalanine. In an earlier analysis of 587 of the donors, sequences lacking an unambiguous match to a single V gene segment were excluded. In an earlier analysis of 587 of the donors, V segments were called functional above 56.7% productive rearrangements and were called segregating when the between-donor standard deviation exceeded 5%. A statistical classification framework was built to diagnose cytomegalovirus status from the catalog of TCR beta chain sequences. A later analysis assigned V and J genes by comparing TCR nucleotide sequences with IMGT/GENE-DB human TR gene sequences. In a later analysis, CDR3 sequences and most-parsimonious VDJ recombination scenarios were assigned using the TCRdist pipeline. A later analysis defined each TCR beta chain by its CDR3 amino acid sequence plus V-gene family, and excluded reads lacking a unique V-gene family. A later analysis removed 592 highly shared, low-generation-probability nucleotide sequences to deal with suspected cross-contamination and a sequencing artifact. In a later analysis, a clonal expansion index for each public chain was calculated from normalized within-repertoire ranks of inferred template counts. In a later analysis, generation probabilities were computed using a VDJ recombination model fitted to out-of-frame rearrangements, and the results were checked against IGoR. Hypergeometric tests were used in a later analysis to score TCR-TCR, TCR-HLA and TCR-CMV co-occurrence, with a repertoire-size bias correction applied to the TCR pairs. A later analysis estimated false discovery rates by permuting HLA or CMV assignments 20 times. A later analysis grouped co-occurring TCRs with DBSCAN, adding TCRdist sequence similarity when clustering within HLA-allele-positive subsets. Repertoires with fewer than 30,000 or more than 120,000 public chains, plus five repertoires with anomalous nucleotide sharing, were excluded from co-occurrence clustering. TCRdb holds this immuneACCESS table with in-frame rearrangements only. Some clones are missing; in checked studies, unresolved V genes explain under half, and the rest has no known cause. V and J calls and clone size are given by that table; D and trimming were obtained from the DNA. The sample data list about 150,000 clones, and approximately 71% of these were observed just once. The ten largest clones add up to approximately 2% of the sample.

The cohort was made up of 650 to 700 healthy bone marrow donors. Cohort members were all nominally healthy when sampled, although unrecorded immune exposures were likely present. The donor tested CMV seronegative, placing the donor among the 300 to 400 seronegative members of the cohort. A peripheral blood sample was provided by each donor, and peripheral blood mononuclear cells were used for TCR beta sequencing. The Qiagen DNeasy Blood Extraction Kit was used to extract genomic DNA from the blood cell samples. The sequencing sample was made of PBMCs. In this chain, TRBV28 is recombined with TRBJ2-3, with 11 bases aligning to TRBD1. The clonotype comes from a man aged 30-40 years in good health and CMV-seronegative. The DNA sequence is TGTGCCAGCAGTTTCGGGGACAGGGGGTTCACAGATACGCAGTATTTT. This gives the protein CASSFGDRGFTDTQYF.